What follows are 16 T cell receptor beta chains derived from one specimen sequenced in a study of T-cell memory formation after mild COVID-19 (dated by TCRdb to the early 2020s). Receptor libraries were prepared by 5' RACE. TCRdb records Illumina NovaSeq 6000 as the sequencer. Using fastp at Q25 and MiXCR, TCRdb reprocessed the public reads and kept productive beta chains. Rows are combined by CDR3 protein, so each entry shows the most common genes and DNA. A total of about 620,000 distinct CDR3 sequences appear in this sample, roughly 18% of them only once. The ten largest clones represent around 12% of the sample. The source material was PBMCs or a T cell subset sorted from them (not recorded which). These receptor sequences come from an adult woman who had mild COVID-19 (a few samples of this study predate the infection). The sample titles of this study are shuffled in the database, so cell type and time point are left out; the donor was told from shared clones.

The rearrangement uses TRBV7-2 and TRBJ2-5; D possibly corresponds to TRBD1 (7 bases). Germline lookup yields CDR1 SGHTA and CDR2 FQGNSA. This CDR3 is 14 amino acids long. V shed 4 bases and J shed 6 bases, with 15 bases lying between them. As DNA, the CDR3 is TGTGCCAGCAGCTCAACCAGGGGGGCCAAGACCCAGTACTTC. Amino acids: CASSSTRGAKTQYF.

The sample holds a few counts of this clonotype. This rearrangement joins TRBV7-9 to TRBJ2-7, with D unresolved. Germline CDR1 reads SEHNR; CDR2 reads FQNEAQ (reference sequence). The CDR3 totals 13 residues. Deletions cut 1 base from V and 2 bases from J, with 6 bases between. CDR3 sequence (DNA): TGTGCCAGCAGCTTAGTCACCCCCTACGAGCAGTACTTC. Its protein is CASSLVTPYEQYF. Complete variable domain (other parts from reference TRBV7-9 and TRBJ2-7): DTGVSQNPRHKITKRGQNVTFRCDPISEHNRLYWYRQTLGQGPEFLTYFQNEAQLEKSRLLSDRFSAERPKGSFSTLEIQRTEQGDSAMYLCASSLVTPYEQYFGPGTRLTVT.

This chain uses TRBV12-3 or TRBV12-4 with TRBJ2-7; perhaps TRBD2 as D (6 bases). V was clipped by 5 bases and J by 7 bases, with 21 bases between them. The CDR3 is made up of 15 amino acids. CDR3: CASSRVAEVTWEQYF. The CDR3 coding sequence is TGTGCCAGCAGTCGAGTAGCGGAGGTCACTTGGGAGCAGTACTTC.

This clonotype appeared a few times. The rearrangement uses TRBV29-1 and TRBJ1-2; perhaps TRBD1 as D (6 bases). The CDR3 is 12 amino acids. V gave up 2 bases and J gave up 13 bases, with 17 bases separating them. Germline values: CDR1 SQVTM, CDR2 ANQGSEA. DNA of the CDR3: TGCAGCGTTGAAAGGGGACAACAGTCACGCACCTTC. Translating it yields CSVERGQQSRTF.

In its sample, this clonotype was seen once. The rearrangement joins TRBV2 to TRBJ2-1, with D possibly being TRBD1 (6 bases). V gave up 2 bases and J gave up 4 bases, with 12 bases separating them. CDR1 is SNHLY, CDR2 FYNNEI, per germline. The CDR3 consists of 15 residues. The CDR3 DNA is TGTGCCAGCAGTGAAATGACAGGACCTTACAATGAGCAGTTCTTC. Translating gives CASSEMTGPYNEQFF. The variable domain in full, with the rest retrieved from reference TRBV2 and TRBJ2-1, is EPEVTQTPSHQVTQMGQEVILRCVPISNHLYFYWYRQILGQKVEFLVSFYNNEISEKSEIFDDQFSVERPDGSNFTLKIRSTKLEDSAMYFCASSEMTGPYNEQFFGPGTRLTVL.

This chain connects TRBV29-1 to TRBJ2-3; no firm D call. The V gene's germline CDR1 is SQVTM and CDR2 ANQGSEA. CDR3 length equals 14 residues. V was cut by 0 bases and J by 1 base, with 8 bases left in between. CDR3 DNA sequence: TGCAGCGTTGAAGATAGGGCTGGCACAGATACGCAGTATTTT. It yields the protein CSVEDRAGTDTQYF.

This clonotype has a handful of counts. This chain links TRBV19 with TRBJ2-1, with 14 bases identical to TRBD2. The V and J ends lost 5 bases and 0 bases, in that order; junction bases with no gene match: 3. Germline CDR1 and CDR2: LNHDA and SQIVND (reference sequence). The length of the CDR3 is 17 residues. The CDR3 protein is CASSQTSGRASYNEQFF. CDR3 DNA: TGTGCCAGTAGTCAGACTAGCGGGAGGGCCTCCTACAATGAGCAGTTCTTC.

The V gene is TRBV20-1, the J gene TRBJ2-3; 7 nucleotides align to TRBD2. Losses at the gene ends were 6 bases for V and 3 bases for J; bases not matched to a gene: 6. This CDR3 region has 13 residues. Germline loops: CDR1 DFQATT, CDR2 SNEGSKA (reference sequence). Here the CDR3 DNA reads TGCAGTGCCAACGGGGGGAGGACAGATACGCAGTATTTT. It specifies CSANGGRTDTQYF.

The rearrangement uses TRBV11-3 and TRBJ2-1; TRBD1 or TRBD2 may be the D gene (5 bases each). This CDR3 has 14 residues. V gave up 4 bases and J gave up 9 bases, with 16 bases separating them. CDR1 and CDR2 from the germline V gene are SGHNT and YENEEA. The CDR3 reads CASSSQAGSSEQFF. The CDR3 DNA reads TGTGCCAGCAGCTCCCAGGCAGGGAGTAGTGAGCAGTTCTTC.

This clonotype was seen more than once but under ten times. The chain couples TRBV9 to TRBJ2-2; D tentatively fits TRBD1 or TRBD2 (6 bases each). V lost 3 bases, J lost 2 bases, and 11 bases lay in between. The CDR3 is 15 amino acids. Germline values: CDR1 SGDLS, CDR2 YYNGEE. The CDR3 sequence is CASSGGTTNTGELFF. CDR3 DNA: TGTGCCAGCAGCGGCGGGACAACCAACACCGGGGAGCTGTTTTTT. Full variable domain (rest looked up from reference TRBV9 and TRBJ2-2): DSGVTQTPKHLITATGQRVTLRCSPRSGDLSVYWYQQSLDQGLQFLIQYYNGEERAKGNILERFSAQQFPDLHSELNLSSLELGDSALYFCASSGGTTNTGELFFGEGSRLTVL.

The count of this clonotype is one. The chain employs TRBV7-2 and TRBJ2-1, with 9 positions matching TRBD2. V lost 6 bases and J lost 2; bases outside the gene matches: 5. Germline assignment: CDR1 SGHTA and CDR2 FQGNSA. The length of the CDR3 is 15 residues. This chain's CDR3 is CASSPAGGAYNEQFF. The CDR3 coding sequence is TGTGCCAGCAGTCCAGCGGGAGGTGCCTACAATGAGCAGTTCTTC.

This clonotype was detected many times. The chain combines TRBV11-2 with TRBJ2-5; D not resolved. The CDR3 loop spans 13 amino acids. Trimming left V 3 bases short and J 2 bases short, with 7 bases between. CDR1 and CDR2 from the germline V gene are SGHAT and FQNNGV. The CDR3 protein is CASSFQRQETQYF. CDR3 sequence (DNA): TGTGCCAGCAGCTTTCAGCGTCAAGAGACCCAGTACTTC.

This clonotype was picked up a small number of times. CDR3 protein: CASSSRSGTVPYEQYF. The CDR3 DNA is TGTGCCAGCAGCTCCAGGTCCGGGACAGTTCCCTACGAGCAGTACTTC. The chain uses TRBV7-9 and TRBJ2-7; 7 bases line up with TRBD1. This CDR3 has 16 residues. V trimming: 4 bases; J trimming: 2 bases; junction bases outside the gene matches: 11. Germline V gene lookup returns CDR1 SEHNR and CDR2 FQNEAQ (reference sequence).

The J gene is TRBJ2-7, the V gene TRBV7-3, with D perhaps matching TRBD1 or TRBD2 (7 bases each). CDR1 SGHTA and CDR2 FQGTGA come from the germline V gene. CDR3 size: 14 residues. V lost 5 bases, J lost 3 bases, and 14 bases lay in between. CDR3 nucleotides: TGTGCCAGCAGCGTTTCAGGGGGGGACTACGAGCAGTACTTC. It translates to CASSVSGGDYEQYF.

In this sample, this clonotype turned up a few times. The CDR3 spells CATSDLPTGGESYNEQFF. The CDR3 coding sequence is TGTGCCACCAGTGATTTGCCCACAGGGGGTGAATCCTACAATGAGCAGTTCTTC. V usage is TRBV24-1 and J usage is TRBJ2-1, with 8 bases lining up with TRBD1. The length of the CDR3 is 18 residues. The germline CDR1 and CDR2 sequences are KGHDR and SFDVKD. J lost 1 base, V lost 0 bases, and 7 bases had no gene match.

This clonotype came up many times. The V call is TRBV5-1, the J call TRBJ2-7, with a tentative D call TRBD2 (6 bases). Germline V gene sequence: CDR1 SGHRS, CDR2 YFSETQ. The CDR3 covers 14 residues. V was clipped by 4 bases and J by 0 bases, with 11 bases between them. CDR3 sequence reads: CASSPLGGSYEQYF. DNA of the CDR3: TGCGCCAGCAGCCCTCTCGGGGGCTCCTACGAGCAGTACTTC.